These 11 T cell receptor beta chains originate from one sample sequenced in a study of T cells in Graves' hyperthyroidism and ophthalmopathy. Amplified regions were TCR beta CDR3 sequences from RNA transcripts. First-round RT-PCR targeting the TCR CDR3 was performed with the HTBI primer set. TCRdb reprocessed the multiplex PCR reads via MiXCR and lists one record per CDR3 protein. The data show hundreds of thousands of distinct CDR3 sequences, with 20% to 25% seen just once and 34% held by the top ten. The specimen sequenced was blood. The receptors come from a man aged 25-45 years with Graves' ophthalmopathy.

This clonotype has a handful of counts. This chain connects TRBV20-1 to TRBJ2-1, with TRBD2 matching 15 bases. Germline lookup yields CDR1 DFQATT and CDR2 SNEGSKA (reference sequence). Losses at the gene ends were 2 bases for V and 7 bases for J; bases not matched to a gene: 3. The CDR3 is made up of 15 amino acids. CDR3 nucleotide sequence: TGCAGTGCTAGACACGGGACTAGCGGGAGGAATGAGCAGTTCTTC. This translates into CSARHGTSGRNEQFF.

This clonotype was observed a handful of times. The CDR3 coding sequence is TGTGCCAGCAGCTCCTGGGGCAGGGGTAGGACCGGGGAGCTGTTTTTT. It translates to CASSSWGRGRTGELFF. The rearrangement uses TRBV6-1 and TRBJ2-2; TRBD1 is a possible D gene (6 bases). The CDR3 consists of 16 residues. CDR1 is MNHNS, CDR2 SASEGT, per germline. Trimming took off 6 bases at V and 5 bases at J, with 19 bases between the two ends.

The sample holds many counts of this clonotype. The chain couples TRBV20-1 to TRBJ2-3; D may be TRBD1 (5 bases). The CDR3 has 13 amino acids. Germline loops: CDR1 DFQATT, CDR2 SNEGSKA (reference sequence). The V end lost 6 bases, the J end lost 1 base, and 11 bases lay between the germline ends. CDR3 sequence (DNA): TGCAGTGCCCTGGACATGGGCACAGATACGCAGTATTTT. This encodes CSALDMGTDTQYF.

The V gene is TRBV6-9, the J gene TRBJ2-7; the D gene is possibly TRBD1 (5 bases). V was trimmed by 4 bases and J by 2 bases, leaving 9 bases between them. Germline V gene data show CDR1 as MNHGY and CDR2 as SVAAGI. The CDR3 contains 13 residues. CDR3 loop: CASSSDNTYEQYF. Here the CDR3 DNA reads TGTGCCAGCAGTTCGGACAATACCTACGAGCAGTACTTC.

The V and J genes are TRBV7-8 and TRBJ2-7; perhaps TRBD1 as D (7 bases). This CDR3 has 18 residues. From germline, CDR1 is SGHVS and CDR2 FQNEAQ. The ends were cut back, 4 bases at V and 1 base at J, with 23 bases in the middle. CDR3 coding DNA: TGTGCCAGCAGCTCGACAGGGATTACGGCGGGATGGTCCTACGAGCAGTACTTC. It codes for CASSSTGITAGWSYEQYF.

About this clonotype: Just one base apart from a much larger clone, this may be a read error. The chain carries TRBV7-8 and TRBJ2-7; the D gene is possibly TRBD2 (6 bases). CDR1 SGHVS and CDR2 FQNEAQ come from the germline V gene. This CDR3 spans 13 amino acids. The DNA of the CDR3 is TGTGCCAGCAGCTTAAGGCAGGACTACGAGCAGTGCTTC. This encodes CASSLRQDYEQCF.

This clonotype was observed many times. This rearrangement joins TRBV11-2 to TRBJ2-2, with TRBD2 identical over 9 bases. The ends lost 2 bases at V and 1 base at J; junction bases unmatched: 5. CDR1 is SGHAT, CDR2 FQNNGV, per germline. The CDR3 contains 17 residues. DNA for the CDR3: TGTGCCAGCAGCTTACGATTTAGCGGGGGGAACACCGGGGAGCTGTTTTTT. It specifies CASSLRFSGGNTGELFF.

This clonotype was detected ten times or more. The chain's CDR3 is CASSWGTGGNTDTQYF. Written as DNA, the CDR3 is TGCGCCAGCAGCTGGGGGACAGGCGGCAACACAGATACGCAGTATTTT. V gene TRBV5-1 combines with J gene TRBJ2-3; 8 bases match TRBD1. The CDR3 loop spans 16 amino acids. Germline V gene lookup returns CDR1 SGHRS and CDR2 YFSETQ. With V trimmed by 3 bases and J by 2 bases, 8 bases remained unmatched.

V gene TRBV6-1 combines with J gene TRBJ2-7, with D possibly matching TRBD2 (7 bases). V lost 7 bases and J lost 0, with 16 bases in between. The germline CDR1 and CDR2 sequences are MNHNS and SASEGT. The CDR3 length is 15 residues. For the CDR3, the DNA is TGTGCCAGCACCGAGGAGGGGGGGCTCTCCTACGAGCAGTACTTC. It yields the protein CASTEEGGLSYEQYF.

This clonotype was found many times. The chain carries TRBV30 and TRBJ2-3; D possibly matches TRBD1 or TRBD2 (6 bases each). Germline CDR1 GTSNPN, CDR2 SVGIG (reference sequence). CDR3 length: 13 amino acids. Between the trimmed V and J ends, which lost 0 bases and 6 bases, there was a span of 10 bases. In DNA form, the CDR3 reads TGTGCCTGGAGTGTAGGGGGGCCGGATACGCAGTATTTT. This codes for CAWSVGGPDTQYF.

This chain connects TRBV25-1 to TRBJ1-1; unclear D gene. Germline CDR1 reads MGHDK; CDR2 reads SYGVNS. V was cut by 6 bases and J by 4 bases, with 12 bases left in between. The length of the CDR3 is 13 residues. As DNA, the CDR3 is TGTGCCAGCAGAGAGGGAGGAGTCACTGAAGCTTTCTTT. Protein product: CASREGGVTEAFF. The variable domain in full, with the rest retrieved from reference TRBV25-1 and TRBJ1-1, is EADIYQTPRYLVIGTGKKITLECSQTMGHDKMYWYQQDPGMELHLIHYSYGVNSTEKGDLSSESTVSRIRTEHFPLTLESARPSHTSQYLCASREGGVTEAFFGQGTRLTVV.